The table lists the clone carrying this T cell receptor beta chain with a few counts. Antigen: not known. Germline trimming cut 7 bases from V and 8 bases from J; bases unmatched to any gene: 7. Germline V gives CDR1 MNHNS, CDR2 SASEGT. The CDR3 is 12 amino acids. This sample was taken from a study of T cell repertoires in cytomegalovirus infection. TCRdb reprocessed the reads with MiXCR, giving one entry per CDR3 protein. The sample consists of roughly 990,000 distinct CDR3 sequences, less than 35% of them appearing once. Notes on the study in general: Carriers of CMV plus the relevant HLA were identified by cumulative public TCR beta family frequency.

The gene calls are TRBV6-1 and TRBJ1-2, with TRBD1 matching 7 bases. The TCR sequence derives from a human donor in good health (CMV status not recorded). Some clones in this sample may be carry-over from other donors' samples. Sequenced material: cultured CD8+ T cells from PBMCs, taken from culture after CMV antigen stimulation. CDR3 coding DNA: TGTGCCAGCAACGCCGACAGGGTCGGCTACACCTTC. Protein sequence: CASNADRVGYTF.